This record covers a single T cell receptor (beta chain). This entry comes from a study of control samples from healthy donors and cancer patients. The germline CDR1 and CDR2 sequences are SGHNT and YYREEE (reference sequence). The CDR3 consists of 14 residues. The V and J ends lost 2 bases and 0 bases respectively, with 8 bases between them. Clones were sequenced by immunoSEQ multiplex PCR, and TCRdb holds only the in-frame ones, with some missing. The table lists about 57,000 clones, 75% to 95% of them singletons, with about 0.99% in the top ten. This clonotype was sampled from a man aged 25 to 40 with colorectal cancer. This chain connects TRBV5-4 to TRBJ1-2; D not resolved. Source material: PBMCs. CDR3 sequence (DNA): TGTGCCAGCAGCTTTATCGATTCTAACTATGGCTACACCTTC. It is translated as CASSFIDSNYGYTF. The whole variable domain, filled in from reference TRBV5-4 and TRBJ1-2, reads ETGVTQSPTHLIKTRGQQVTLRCSSQSGHNTVSWYQQALGQGPQFIFQYYREEENGRGNFPPRFSGLQFPNYSSELNVNALELDDSALYLCASSFIDSNYGYTFGSGTRLTVV.